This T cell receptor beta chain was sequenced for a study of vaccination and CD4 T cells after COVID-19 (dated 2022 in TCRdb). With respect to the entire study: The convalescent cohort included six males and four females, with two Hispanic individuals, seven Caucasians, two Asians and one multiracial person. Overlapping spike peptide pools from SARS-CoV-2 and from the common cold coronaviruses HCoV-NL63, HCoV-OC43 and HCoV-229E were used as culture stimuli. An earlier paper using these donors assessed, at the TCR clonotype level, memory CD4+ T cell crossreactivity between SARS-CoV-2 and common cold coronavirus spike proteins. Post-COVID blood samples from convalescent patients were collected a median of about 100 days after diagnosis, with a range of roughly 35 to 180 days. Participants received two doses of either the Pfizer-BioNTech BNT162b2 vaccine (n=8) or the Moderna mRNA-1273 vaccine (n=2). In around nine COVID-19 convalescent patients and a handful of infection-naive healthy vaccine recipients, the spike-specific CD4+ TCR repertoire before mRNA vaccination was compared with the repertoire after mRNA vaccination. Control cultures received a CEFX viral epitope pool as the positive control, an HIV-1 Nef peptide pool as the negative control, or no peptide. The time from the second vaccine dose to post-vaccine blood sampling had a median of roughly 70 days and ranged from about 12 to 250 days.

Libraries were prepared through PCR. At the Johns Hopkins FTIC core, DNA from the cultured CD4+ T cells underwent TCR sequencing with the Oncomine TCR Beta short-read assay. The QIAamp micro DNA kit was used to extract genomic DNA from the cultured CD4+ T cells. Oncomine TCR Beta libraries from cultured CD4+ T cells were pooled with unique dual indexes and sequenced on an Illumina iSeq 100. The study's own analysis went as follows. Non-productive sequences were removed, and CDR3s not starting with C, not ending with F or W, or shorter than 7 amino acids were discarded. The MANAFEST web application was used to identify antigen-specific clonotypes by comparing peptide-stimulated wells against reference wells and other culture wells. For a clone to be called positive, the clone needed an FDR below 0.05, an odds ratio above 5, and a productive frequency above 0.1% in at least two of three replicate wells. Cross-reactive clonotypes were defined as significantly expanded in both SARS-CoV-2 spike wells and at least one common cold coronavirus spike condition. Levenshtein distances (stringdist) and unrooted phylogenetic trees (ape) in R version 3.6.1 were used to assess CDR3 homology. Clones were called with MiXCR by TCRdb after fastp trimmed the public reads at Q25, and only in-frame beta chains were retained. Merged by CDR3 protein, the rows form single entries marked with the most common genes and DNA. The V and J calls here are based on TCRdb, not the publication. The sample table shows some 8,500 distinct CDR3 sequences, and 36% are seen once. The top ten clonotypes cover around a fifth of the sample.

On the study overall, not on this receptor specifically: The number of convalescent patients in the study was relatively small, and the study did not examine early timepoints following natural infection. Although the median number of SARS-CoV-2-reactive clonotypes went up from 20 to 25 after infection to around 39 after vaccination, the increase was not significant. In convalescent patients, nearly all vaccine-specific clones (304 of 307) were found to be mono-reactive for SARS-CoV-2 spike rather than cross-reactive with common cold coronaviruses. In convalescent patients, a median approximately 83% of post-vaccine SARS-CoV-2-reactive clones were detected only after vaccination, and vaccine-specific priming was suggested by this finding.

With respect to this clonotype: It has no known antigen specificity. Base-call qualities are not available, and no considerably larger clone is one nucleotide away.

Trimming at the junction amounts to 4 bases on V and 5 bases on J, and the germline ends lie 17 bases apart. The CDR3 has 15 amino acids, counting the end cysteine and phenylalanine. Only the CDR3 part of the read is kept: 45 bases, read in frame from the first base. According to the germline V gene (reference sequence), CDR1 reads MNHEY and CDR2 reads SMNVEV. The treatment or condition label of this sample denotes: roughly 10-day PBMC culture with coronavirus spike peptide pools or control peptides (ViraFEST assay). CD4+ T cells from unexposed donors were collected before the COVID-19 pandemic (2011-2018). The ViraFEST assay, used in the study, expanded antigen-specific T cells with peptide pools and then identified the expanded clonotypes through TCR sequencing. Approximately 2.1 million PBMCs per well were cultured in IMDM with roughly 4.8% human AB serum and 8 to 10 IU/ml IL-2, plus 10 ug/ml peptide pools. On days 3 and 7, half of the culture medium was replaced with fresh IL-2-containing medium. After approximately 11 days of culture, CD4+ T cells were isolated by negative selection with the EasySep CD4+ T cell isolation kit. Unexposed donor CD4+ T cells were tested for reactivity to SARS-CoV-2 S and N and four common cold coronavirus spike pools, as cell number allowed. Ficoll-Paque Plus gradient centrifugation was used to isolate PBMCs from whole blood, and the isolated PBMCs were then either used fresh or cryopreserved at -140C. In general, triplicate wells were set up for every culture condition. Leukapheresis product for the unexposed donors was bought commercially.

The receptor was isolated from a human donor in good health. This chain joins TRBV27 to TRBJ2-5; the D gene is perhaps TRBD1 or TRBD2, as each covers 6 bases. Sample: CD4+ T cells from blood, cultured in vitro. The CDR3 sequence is CASSSIGGRRETQYF. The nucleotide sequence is TGTGCCAGCAGTTCAATAGGGGGGCGTCGGGAGACCCAGTACTTC.